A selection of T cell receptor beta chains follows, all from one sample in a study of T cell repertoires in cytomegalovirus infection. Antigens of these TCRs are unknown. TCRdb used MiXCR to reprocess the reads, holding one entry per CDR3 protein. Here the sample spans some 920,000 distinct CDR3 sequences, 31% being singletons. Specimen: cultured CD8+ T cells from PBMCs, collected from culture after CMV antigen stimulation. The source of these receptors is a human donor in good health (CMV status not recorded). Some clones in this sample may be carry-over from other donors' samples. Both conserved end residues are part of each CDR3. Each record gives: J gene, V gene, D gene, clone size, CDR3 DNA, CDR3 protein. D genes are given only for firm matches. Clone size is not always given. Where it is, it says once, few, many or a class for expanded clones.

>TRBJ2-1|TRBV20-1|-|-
TGCAGTGCCCCCTCGCGGGGAAGGGGCGATGAGCAGTTCTTC
CSAPSRGRGDEQFF
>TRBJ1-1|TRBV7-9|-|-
TGTGCCAGCAGCTTACCTGGCCGGGAGTCGCAGGGGAAGAACACTGAAGCTTTCTTT
CASSLPGRESQGKNTEAFF
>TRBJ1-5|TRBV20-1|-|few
TGCAGTGCTAGAGACGGACAGAGAATATGGCCCCAGCATTTT
CSARDGQRIWPQHF
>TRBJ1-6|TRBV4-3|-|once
TGCGCCAGCAGCCAAGAACTGAACCCCTCGGGGTATTCACCCCTCCACTTT
CASSQELNPSGYSPLHF
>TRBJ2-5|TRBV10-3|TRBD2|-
TGTGCCATCAGTGCTAGCGGGAGCCGGGAGACCCAGTACTTC
CAISASGSRETQYF
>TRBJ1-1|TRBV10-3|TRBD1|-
TGTGCCATCAGGGTTCGGACAGGTCAGGGGAACACTGAAGCTTTCTTT
CAIRVRTGQGNTEAFF
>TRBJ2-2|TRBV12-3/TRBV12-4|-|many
TGTGCCAGCAGTTTTTCCCTCACAGAGAACACCGGGGAGCTGTTTTTT
CASSFSLTENTGELFF
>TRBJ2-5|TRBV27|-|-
TGTGCCAGCAGTCCTATCGGTGGGGGCCTGTACCAAGAGACCCAGTACTTC
CASSPIGGGLYQETQYF
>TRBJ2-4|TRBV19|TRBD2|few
TGTGCCAGTAAGGATAGCGGGGCGTCAGCCAAAAACATTCAGTACTTC
CASKDSGASAKNIQYF
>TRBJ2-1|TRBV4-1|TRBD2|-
TGCGCCAGCAGCCAAGTGGCGGGGGTGGCTTACAATGAGCAGTTCTTC
CASSQVAGVAYNEQFF
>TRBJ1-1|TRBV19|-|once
TGTGCCAGTAGTACTGACGTTTCCGGGGGATACACTGAAGCTTTCTTT
CASSTDVSGGYTEAFF
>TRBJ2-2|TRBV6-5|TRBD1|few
TGTGCCAGCAGTTACTCGGGACAGGGAGATTACACCGGGGAGCTGTTTTTT
CASSYSGQGDYTGELFF
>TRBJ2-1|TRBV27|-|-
TGTGCCAGCAGTTTAATCGGACCCAATGAGCAGTTCTTC
CASSLIGPNEQFF
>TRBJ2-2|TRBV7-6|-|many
TGTGCCAGCAGCCCCGGACAAACCGGGGAGCTGTTTTTT
CASSPGQTGELFF
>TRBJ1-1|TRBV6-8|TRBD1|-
TGTGCCAGCAATCCGACAGGGGGGTCCACTGAAGCTTTCTTT
CASNPTGGSTEAFF
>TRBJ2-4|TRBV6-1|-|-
TGTGCCAGCAGGCCTCGAGGATCTCTAGCCAAAAACATTCAGTACTTC
CASRPRGSLAKNIQYF
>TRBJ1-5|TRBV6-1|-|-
TGTAGCGCCGGGTGGGGTAGCAATCAGCCCCAGCATTTT
CSAGWGSNQPQHF
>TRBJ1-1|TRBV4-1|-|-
TGCGCCAGCAGCCAAGATGGCGGGACGTGGAAGGAAGCTTTCTTT
CASSQDGGTWKEAFF
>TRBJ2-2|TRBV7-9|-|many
TGTGCCAGCAGCTCCAATCTCGAGGCCGGGGAGCTGTTTTTT
CASSSNLEAGELFF
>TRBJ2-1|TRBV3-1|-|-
TGTGCCAGCAGCCAAGAATTCGGCCCCGGGTTGACCAATGAGCAGTTCTTC
CASSQEFGPGLTNEQFF
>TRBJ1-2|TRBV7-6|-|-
TGTGCCAGCAGCCCCCACCGGGACCAGAGGGACTATGGCTACACCTTC
CASSPHRDQRDYGYTF
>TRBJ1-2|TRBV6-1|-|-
TGTGCCAGCAGAGCTAACAGGGATGGGCTCTATGGCTACACCTTC
CASRANRDGLYGYTF
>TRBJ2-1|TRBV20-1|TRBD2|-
TGCAGTGCTAGAGATTTATGGGAGGGAAGCTCCTACAATGAGCAGTTCTTC
CSARDLWEGSSYNEQFF
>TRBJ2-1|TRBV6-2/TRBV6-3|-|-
TGTGCCAGCAGTTTCCTTATTGAGGCCTACAATGAGCAGTTCTTC
CASSFLIEAYNEQFF
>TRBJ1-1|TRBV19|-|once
TGTGCCAGTAGTATTAACGGTCCCTACACTGAAGCTTTCTTT
CASSINGPYTEAFF
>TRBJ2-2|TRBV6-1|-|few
TGTGCCAGCAGTGAAGAACTTGCCCGAGTTGAACTGTTTTTT
CASSEELARVELFF
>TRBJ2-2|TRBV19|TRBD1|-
TGTGCCAGTACTGATTTAGGACAGGGAAACACCGGGGAGCTGTTTTTT
CASTDLGQGNTGELFF
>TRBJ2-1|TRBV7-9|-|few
TGTGCCAGCACCCATAAGGCCGCTGGCGGCCCGTTCTTC
CASTHKAAGGPFF
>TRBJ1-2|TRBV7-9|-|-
TGTGCCACACAGATTGGGCCTGGCTACACCTTC
CATQIGPGYTF
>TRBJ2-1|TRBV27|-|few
TGTGCCAGCAGTCCCATTGGGGATACCTCCTACAATGAGCAGTTCTTC
CASSPIGDTSYNEQFF
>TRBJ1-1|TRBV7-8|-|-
TGTGCCAGCCGCTTATCTGGGGGCGGTAACACTGAAGCTTTCTTT
CASRLSGGGNTEAFF
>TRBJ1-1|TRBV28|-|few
TGTGCCAGCAATGATGACAGGCGAAAATTGAACACTGAAGCTTTCTTT
CASNDDRRKLNTEAFF
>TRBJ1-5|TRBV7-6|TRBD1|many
TGTGCCAGCAGCCCTCTTAGGGGGCCCAATCAGCCCCAGCATTTT
CASSPLRGPNQPQHF
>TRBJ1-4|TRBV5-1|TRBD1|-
TGCGCCAGCAGCCTAGGGACAGGGGGCCGAGAAGAAAAACTGTTTTTT
CASSLGTGGREEKLFF
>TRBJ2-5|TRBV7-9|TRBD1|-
TGTGCCAGCAGCCCCCGGACAGGGGGCTTGGAAGAGACCCAGTACTTC
CASSPRTGGLEETQYF
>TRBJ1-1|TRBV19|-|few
TGTGCCACCTCGGGGACTGAAGCTTTCTTT
CATSGTEAFF
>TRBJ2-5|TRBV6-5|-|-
TGTGCCAGCAGTTACTCGGCCGGGGGTTGGCAAGAGACCCAGTACTTC
CASSYSAGGWQETQYF
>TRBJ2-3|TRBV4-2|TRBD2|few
TGTGCCAGCAGCAACCGGACTAGCGGGGTTGACGATACGCAGTATTTT
CASSNRTSGVDDTQYF
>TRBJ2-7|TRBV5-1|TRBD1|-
TGCGCCAGCAGCGTGACGGGACAGGCTTCCTACGAGCAGTACTTC
CASSVTGQASYEQYF
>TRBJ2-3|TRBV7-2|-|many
TGTGCCAGCAGCTTAGTGCAGGTCCGCTTGAGCGATACGCAGTATTTT
CASSLVQVRLSDTQYF
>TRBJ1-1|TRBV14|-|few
TGTGCCAGCAGCCAAAACGTCTTTGGAGCTTTCTTT
CASSQNVFGAFF
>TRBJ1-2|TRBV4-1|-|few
TGCGCCAGCAGCCAAGTTCCAGGGACCAATGGCTACACCTTC
CASSQVPGTNGYTF
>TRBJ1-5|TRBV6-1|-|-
TGTGCCAGCAGTGAGGGCTCAGCCCAGCATTTT
CASSEGSAQHF
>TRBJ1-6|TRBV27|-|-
TGTGCCAGCAGTACCGGGGACCGTACTTCACCCCTCCACTTT
CASSTGDRTSPLHF
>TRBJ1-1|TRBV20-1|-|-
TGCAGTGCTAGAGGACCGGGAGGAGGGGGAGAACTCTTT
CSARGPGGGGELF
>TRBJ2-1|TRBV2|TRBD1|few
TGTGCCAGCGGACAGGGGGAATTCAATGAGCAGTTCTTC
CASGQGEFNEQFF
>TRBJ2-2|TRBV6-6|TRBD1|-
TGTGCCAGCAGTTACGACAGGGTGAGCGCCGGGGAGCTGTTTTTT
CASSYDRVSAGELFF